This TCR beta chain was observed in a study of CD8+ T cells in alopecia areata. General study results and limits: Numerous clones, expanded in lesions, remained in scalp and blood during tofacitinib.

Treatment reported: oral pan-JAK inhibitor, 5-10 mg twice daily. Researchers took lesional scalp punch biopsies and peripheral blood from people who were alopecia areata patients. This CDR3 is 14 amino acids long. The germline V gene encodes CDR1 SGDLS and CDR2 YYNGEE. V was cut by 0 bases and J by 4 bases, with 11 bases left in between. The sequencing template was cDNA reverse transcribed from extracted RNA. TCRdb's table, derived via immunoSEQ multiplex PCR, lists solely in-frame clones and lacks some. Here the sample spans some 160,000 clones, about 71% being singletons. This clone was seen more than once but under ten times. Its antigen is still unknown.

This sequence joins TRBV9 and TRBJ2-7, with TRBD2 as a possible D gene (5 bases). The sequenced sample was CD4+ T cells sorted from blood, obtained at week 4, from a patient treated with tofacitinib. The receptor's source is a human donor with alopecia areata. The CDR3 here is CASSVGSSGYEQYF. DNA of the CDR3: TGTGCCAGCAGCGTAGGGTCGAGCGGATACGAGCAGTACTTC.